Listed below are T cell receptor beta chains from one sample, sequenced in a study of blood T cell repertoires in COVID-19. TCRdb's table, derived via immunoSEQ multiplex PCR, lists solely in-frame clones and lacks some. The sample consists of some 240,000 clones, 75% to 90% of them appearing once. Source material: peripheral blood. Every receptor here comes from a man aged 55 to 70 who had recovered from COVID-19. Both conserved end residues are part of each CDR3. The order of the fields is D gene, clone size, J gene, V gene, CDR3 DNA, CDR3 protein. A D gene is named only where the DNA matches it firmly. For some rows the clone size is stated as once, few or many, or as a class when expanded; others skip it.

d_gene: .; abundance: once; j_gene: TRBJ2-4; v_gene: TRBV24-1; CDR3nt: TGTGCCACCAGTGATCACAGGGAGGGGGACAAAAACATTCAGTACTTC; CDR3aa: CATSDHREGDKNIQYF
d_gene: .; abundance: .; j_gene: TRBJ1-1; v_gene: TRBV18; CDR3nt: TGTGCCAGCTCACCACTCGCAGGCCGGAACACTGAAGCTTTCTTT; CDR3aa: CASSPLAGRNTEAFF
d_gene: TRBD1; abundance: once; j_gene: TRBJ2-2; v_gene: TRBV5-1; CDR3nt: TGCGCCAGCAGCTTGCCCGGGACAGGGAACACCGGGGAGCTGTTTTTT; CDR3aa: CASSLPGTGNTGELFF
d_gene: .; abundance: few; j_gene: TRBJ1-2; v_gene: TRBV14; CDR3nt: TGTGCCAGCAGCCAAGCAGGGTATGGCTACACCTTC; CDR3aa: CASSQAGYGYTF
d_gene: TRBD1; abundance: .; j_gene: TRBJ1-2; v_gene: TRBV18; CDR3nt: TGTGCCAGCTCACTACCGGGACAGGCGGGTTACACCTTC; CDR3aa: CASSLPGQAGYTF
d_gene: TRBD1; abundance: .; j_gene: TRBJ1-2; v_gene: TRBV19; CDR3nt: TGTGCCAGTAGTGCTGAAGGGACAGGGAGACTGTATGGCTACACCTTC; CDR3aa: CASSAEGTGRLYGYTF
d_gene: .; abundance: .; j_gene: TRBJ2-5; v_gene: TRBV6-6; CDR3nt: TGTGCCAGCTCCCGAACAGGGTACCAAGAGACCCAGTACTTC; CDR3aa: CASSRTGYQETQYF
d_gene: TRBD1; abundance: .; j_gene: TRBJ2-2; v_gene: TRBV28; CDR3nt: TGTGCCAGCAGCCCTACTTCCGGACAGGGGGCCAGGGAGCTGTTTTTT; CDR3aa: CASSPTSGQGARELFF
d_gene: .; abundance: once; j_gene: TRBJ2-3; v_gene: TRBV20-1; CDR3nt: TGCAGTGCTAGTGGAACGGGGGGCACAGATACGCAGTATTTT; CDR3aa: CSASGTGGTDTQYF
d_gene: .; abundance: .; j_gene: TRBJ2-5; v_gene: TRBV30; CDR3nt: TGTGCCTGGAGTGTCGGGGGTGGAGAGACCCAGTACTTC; CDR3aa: CAWSVGGGETQYF
d_gene: TRBD2; abundance: .; j_gene: TRBJ2-7; v_gene: TRBV2; CDR3nt: TGTGCCAGCAGTGAAATCGGAGCGGGGGGGCCCGAGCAGTACTTC; CDR3aa: CASSEIGAGGPEQYF
d_gene: TRBD1; abundance: .; j_gene: TRBJ1-2; v_gene: TRBV19; CDR3nt: TGTGCCAGTAGTATCGCACAGGGGAGCTATGGCTACACCTTC; CDR3aa: CASSIAQGSYGYTF
d_gene: TRBD2; abundance: .; j_gene: TRBJ2-1; v_gene: TRBV3-1/TRBV3-2; CDR3nt: TGTGCCAGCAGCCAAGATCACGGTACACTAGCGGGGGGTGAGCAGTTCTTC; CDR3aa: CASSQDHGTLAGGEQFF
d_gene: .; abundance: once; j_gene: TRBJ1-6; v_gene: TRBV7-6; CDR3nt: TGTGCCAGCAGCTTAGACAGGAATTCACCCCTCCACTTT; CDR3aa: CASSLDRNSPLHF
d_gene: TRBD1; abundance: .; j_gene: TRBJ2-1; v_gene: TRBV15; CDR3nt: TGTGCCACCAGCAGAGGACAGGGATCCTACAATGAGCAGTTCTTC; CDR3aa: CATSRGQGSYNEQFF
d_gene: TRBD2; abundance: .; j_gene: TRBJ2-5; v_gene: TRBV10-1; CDR3nt: TGCGCCAGCAGTGAGTCGGTCGCGGGGGGACGTAAGACCCAGTACTTC; CDR3aa: CASSESVAGGRKTQYF
d_gene: .; abundance: .; j_gene: TRBJ2-1; v_gene: TRBV7-2; CDR3nt: TGTGCCAGCACTCGGAGGAGGCTCTCCTACAATGAGCAGTTCTTC; CDR3aa: CASTRRRLSYNEQFF
d_gene: TRBD1; abundance: .; j_gene: TRBJ1-2; v_gene: TRBV10-3; CDR3nt: TGTGCCATCAGTGAGCCATACAGGGGGCACGCCTATGGCTACACCTTC; CDR3aa: CAISEPYRGHAYGYTF
d_gene: TRBD1; abundance: .; j_gene: TRBJ1-2; v_gene: TRBV6-1; CDR3nt: TGTGCCAGCAGTGCCCGGGCGGGACAGGTTAACTATGGCTACACCTTC; CDR3aa: CASSARAGQVNYGYTF
d_gene: .; abundance: .; j_gene: TRBJ1-6; v_gene: TRBV18; CDR3nt: TGTGCCAGCTCGACTCTTAGCTTTTATAATTCACCCCTCCACTTT; CDR3aa: CASSTLSFYNSPLHF
d_gene: TRBD2; abundance: .; j_gene: TRBJ2-2; v_gene: TRBV18; CDR3nt: TGTGCCAGCTCACTTTTTTCGACTAGCGGGAACACCGGGGAGCTGTTTTTT; CDR3aa: CASSLFSTSGNTGELFF
d_gene: .; abundance: once; j_gene: TRBJ1-1; v_gene: TRBV7-2; CDR3nt: TGTGCCAGCAGCACCCGGGTTTGGTTTGAAGCTTTCTTT; CDR3aa: CASSTRVWFEAFF
d_gene: TRBD2; abundance: .; j_gene: TRBJ2-5; v_gene: TRBV11-2; CDR3nt: TGTGCCAGCAGCGTCCCTAGCGGGGGAGGGGAGACCCAGTACTTC; CDR3aa: CASSVPSGGGETQYF
d_gene: TRBD1; abundance: .; j_gene: TRBJ2-5; v_gene: TRBV2; CDR3nt: TGTGCCAGCAGCCCAGGGGGCGAGGAGACCCAGTACTTC; CDR3aa: CASSPGGEETQYF
d_gene: TRBD1; abundance: .; j_gene: TRBJ1-6; v_gene: TRBV2; CDR3nt: TGTGCCAGCGGAATGACAGGGGTGCATTCACCCCTCCACTTT; CDR3aa: CASGMTGVHSPLHF
d_gene: .; abundance: .; j_gene: TRBJ1-4; v_gene: TRBV19; CDR3nt: TGTGCCAGTAGTATATGGGCAGCTCCTAATGAAAAACTGTTTTTT; CDR3aa: CASSIWAAPNEKLFF
d_gene: .; abundance: .; j_gene: TRBJ2-2; v_gene: TRBV2; CDR3nt: TGTGCCAGCAGTGGGGGACACAACACCGGGGAGCTGTTTTTT; CDR3aa: CASSGGHNTGELFF
d_gene: .; abundance: .; j_gene: TRBJ1-2; v_gene: TRBV28; CDR3nt: TGTGCCAGCAGTCACCAAACACCAGGACAGAACTATGGCTACACCTTC; CDR3aa: CASSHQTPGQNYGYTF
d_gene: .; abundance: .; j_gene: TRBJ1-2; v_gene: TRBV11-2; CDR3nt: TGTGCCAGCAGCTCCGCGCGGGGGGTGGGTGGTGGCTACACCTTC; CDR3aa: CASSSARGVGGGYTF
d_gene: .; abundance: .; j_gene: TRBJ1-2; v_gene: TRBV7-8; CDR3nt: TGTGCCAGCAGAGCCGGACTCGGCTACACCTTC; CDR3aa: CASRAGLGYTF
d_gene: TRBD1; abundance: .; j_gene: TRBJ1-1; v_gene: TRBV24-1; CDR3nt: TGTGCCACCCACGGGACAGGGGAGTCTGAAGCTTTCTTT; CDR3aa: CATHGTGESEAFF
d_gene: .; abundance: .; j_gene: TRBJ2-5; v_gene: TRBV29-1; CDR3nt: TGCAGCGTAACCGACAGCTCCCTGAGAGAGACCCAGTACTTC; CDR3aa: CSVTDSSLRETQYF
d_gene: .; abundance: .; j_gene: TRBJ1-4; v_gene: TRBV7-2; CDR3nt: TGTGCCAGCAGCTTAGGGGGAGGCAGTAATGAAAAACTGTTTTTT; CDR3aa: CASSLGGGSNEKLFF
d_gene: TRBD1; abundance: .; j_gene: TRBJ1-2; v_gene: TRBV5-8; CDR3nt: TGTGCCAGCAGCTTGGGACAGGGGGCGGGGTATGGCTACACCTTC; CDR3aa: CASSLGQGAGYGYTF
d_gene: .; abundance: .; j_gene: TRBJ2-3; v_gene: TRBV5-1; CDR3nt: TGCGCCAGCAGCTTTTCCGAGAGGGATACGCAGTATTTT; CDR3aa: CASSFSERDTQYF
d_gene: .; abundance: .; j_gene: TRBJ1-2; v_gene: TRBV5-6; CDR3nt: TGTGCCAGCAGCCGGACTACAGCTAACTATGGCTACACCTTC; CDR3aa: CASSRTTANYGYTF